This passage covers 9 T cell receptor beta chains from one sample sequenced in a study of blood T cell repertoires in COVID-19. Profiling relied on immunoSEQ multiplex PCR, and the TCRdb table lists in-frame clones only, not all of them. Of about 160,000 clones detected, around 80% appear once; the ten largest clones hold around 7%. The sample taken for sequencing was PBMCs or T cells enriched from blood (not recorded which). The receptors were gathered from a man aged 50 to 59 who had recovered from COVID-19.

The V gene is TRBV6-1, the J gene TRBJ2-7; 7 bases fit TRBD2. The junction had 8 bases not matched to a gene; V was cut back by 2 bases and J by 7 bases. The CDR3 contains 14 residues. CDR1 and CDR2 (germline): MNHNS, SASEGT. The CDR3 bases are TGTGCCAGCAGTGAAATTATCGGGCGGGGGGAGCAGTACTTC. It encodes CASSEIIGRGEQYF.

This clone showed up just once. The CDR3 DNA follows: TGCGCCAGCAGCCCGGGACTAGTGGGAAGCACAGATACGCAGTATTTT. This codes for CASSPGLVGSTDTQYF. V and J are TRBV5-1 and TRBJ2-3; 8 bases are a match to TRBD2. Germline lookup yields CDR1 SGHRS and CDR2 YFSETQ. The CDR3 has 16 amino acids. Germline trimming cut 4 bases from V and 0 bases from J; bases unmatched to any gene: 7.

The chain employs TRBV7-9 and TRBJ1-3, with unresolved D. From germline, CDR1 is SEHNR and CDR2 FQNEAQ (reference sequence). The CDR3 has 16 amino acids. Trimming stripped 5 bases from V and 0 bases from J, with 14 bases between. The CDR3, as DNA: TGTGCCAGCAGCCCCTTGGTCGGTGGCTCTGGAAACACCATATATTTT. Encoded protein: CASSPLVGGSGNTIYF.

A few counts support this clone. This chain connects TRBV9 to TRBJ1-6; possibly TRBD1 for D (5 bases). CDR3 length equals 14 residues. The germline V gene encodes CDR1 SGDLS and CDR2 YYNGEE. V lost 1 base, J lost 8 bases, and 10 bases lay in between. The CDR3 here is CASSVTGVDSPLHF. In nucleotides, the CDR3 is TGTGCCAGCAGCGTAACAGGCGTGGATTCACCCCTCCACTTT.

This chain joins TRBV18 and TRBJ1-1; TRBD1 might be the D (5 bases). V was shortened by 9 bases and J by 1 base, with 24 bases between the two germline ends. The length of the CDR3 is 17 residues. CDR1 KGHSH and CDR2 LQKENI come from the germline V gene. The CDR3 protein is CASSPGLYRGRNTEAFF. CDR3 DNA: TGTGCCAGTAGTCCGGGACTCTATCGTGGGAGGAACACTGAAGCTTTCTTT.

The chain couples TRBV10-3 to TRBJ1-6; unclear D gene. The V gene lost 5 bases and the J gene lost 0 bases, with 14 bases spanning the gap. Germline V lookup: CDR1 ENHRY, CDR2 SYGVKD. The CDR3 has 17 amino acids. CDR3 bases: TGTGCCATCAGTCGGTCTTTTCCTAACTCCTATAATTCACCCCTCCACTTT. It encodes CAISRSFPNSYNSPLHF.

The CDR3 sequence: CASSLGRAGGDSETQYF. The DNA of the CDR3 is TGTGCCAGCAGCCTCGGGAGGGCGGGAGGCGACTCGGAGACCCAGTACTTC. The rearrangement links TRBV11-3 to TRBJ2-5, with 8 bases lining up with TRBD2. The J segment lost 5 bases and the V segment lost 5 bases, leaving 16 bases of the junction unmatched. Germline CDR1 is SGHNT and CDR2 is YENEEA. The CDR3 runs to 17 residues.

V usage is TRBV27 and J usage is TRBJ1-6; 7 bases agree with TRBD1. Germline V gene sequence: CDR1 MNHEY, CDR2 SMNVEV (reference sequence). V trimming: 7 bases; J trimming: 7 bases; junction bases outside the gene matches: 10. The CDR3 is 15 residues long. The CDR3 reads CASTASGTDNSPLHF. CDR3 coding DNA: TGTGCCAGCACCGCCTCCGGGACAGACAATTCACCCCTCCACTTT.

This chain links TRBV20-1 with TRBJ2-7; possible D gene TRBD1, 7 bases. Germline V lookup: CDR1 DFQATT, CDR2 SNEGSKA (reference sequence). The V gene lost 6 bases and the J gene lost 5 bases, with 11 bases spanning the gap. The CDR3 covers 11 residues. The CDR3 bases are TGCAGTGCCGCGGGACAGAACGAGCAGTACTTC. It translates to CSAAGQNEQYF.